The 10 T cell receptor beta chains below all came from one sample that was sequenced in a study of T-cell memory formation after mild COVID-19. TCRdb re-derived calls from the 5' RACE reads in MiXCR, one entry per CDR3 protein. Of under 300,000 distinct CDR3 sequences in the sample, roughly 8% were seen once. The sample comprised PBMCs or a T cell subset sorted from them (not recorded which). These receptors were obtained from a man between 18 and 29 years old who had mild COVID-19 (a few samples of this study predate the infection). Cell type and time point are not known.

There are many counts of this clonotype. This sequence joins TRBV29-1 and TRBJ2-1, with 7 bases fitting TRBD1. The CDR3 has 13 amino acids. CDR1 is SQVTM and CDR2 is ANQGSEA in the germline V gene. After removal of 5 bases from V and 3 bases from J, the junction contained 4 bases not matched to a gene. CDR3 sequence (DNA): TGCAGCGTTCAGACAGGGAACTACAATGAGCAGTTCTTC. It encodes CSVQTGNYNEQFF.

The chain recombines TRBV7-2 with TRBJ2-7, with TRBD1 identical over 8 bases. The CDR3 covers 15 residues. CDR1 and CDR2 (germline): SGHTA, FQGNSA. V was clipped by 4 bases and J by 4 bases; unmatched bases: 9. CDR3 DNA sequence: TGTGCCAGCAGCTGGGGTGACAGGGGCGGTTACGAGCAGTACTTC. It is translated as CASSWGDRGGYEQYF.

This chain uses TRBV12-3 or TRBV12-4 with TRBJ2-1; D remains ambiguous. This CDR3 contains 12 residues. The germline V and J ends were trimmed by 3 bases and 12 bases, with 12 bases remaining between them. The CDR3 loop is CASSLERVVQFF. As DNA, the CDR3 is TGTGCCAGCAGTTTGGAACGTGTCGTGCAGTTCTTC.

J is TRBJ2-7 and V is TRBV7-9; 8 bases map to TRBD2. Germline trimming cut 0 bases from V and 5 bases from J; bases unmatched to any gene: 9. Germline CDR1 SEHNR, CDR2 FQNEAQ (reference sequence). The CDR3 is made up of 16 amino acids. CDR3 in amino acids: CASSLAGVAGYNEQYV. CDR3 nucleotides: TGTGCCAGCAGCTTAGCTGGGGTAGCGGGGTATAACGAGCAGTACGTC.

There are many counts of this clonotype. V gene TRBV5-1 combines with J gene TRBJ2-5; D ambiguous. Germline V CDR1 and CDR2: SGHRS, YFSETQ. CDR3 length: 16 amino acids. The ends were cut back, 3 bases at V and 4 bases at J, with 19 bases in the middle. The CDR3 loop is CASSSGEAHRRETQYF. CDR3 DNA: TGCGCCAGCAGCTCGGGCGAGGCACATCGGAGAGAGACCCAGTACTTC.

The V gene is TRBV3-1, the J gene TRBJ2-4; 7 positions match TRBD1. The V gene's germline CDR1 is LGHDT and CDR2 YNNKEL (reference sequence). CDR3 length equals 16 residues. After removal of 3 bases from V and 1 base from J, the junction contained 6 bases not matched to a gene. The CDR3 protein is CASSQANRGAKNIQYF. CDR3 coding DNA: TGTGCCAGCAGCCAGGCAAACAGGGGCGCCAAAAACATTCAGTACTTC. Complete variable domain (other parts from reference TRBV3-1 and TRBJ2-4): DTAVSQTPKYLVTQMGNDKSIKCEQNLGHDTMYWYKQDSKKFLKIMFSYNNKELIINETVPNRFSPKSPDKAHLNLHINSLELGDSAVYFCASSQANRGAKNIQYFGAGTRLSVL.

This clonotype was seen more than once but under ten times. The chain has TRBV20-1 and TRBJ1-6, with 7 positions matching TRBD1. This CDR3 comprises 17 residues. CDR1 DFQATT and CDR2 SNEGSKA come from the germline V gene (reference sequence). Trimming removed 3 bases from V and 5 bases from J; junction bases left unmatched: 13. The CDR3 loop is CSASSGTASLDNSPLHF. Written as DNA, the CDR3 is TGCAGTGCTAGTTCCGGGACAGCAAGTTTAGATAATTCACCCCTCCACTTT.

The chain carries TRBV6-2 or TRBV6-3 and TRBJ2-6; no clear D gene. CDR1 is MNHEY, CDR2 SVGEGT, per germline. Trimming took off 5 bases at V and 0 bases at J, with 11 bases between the two ends. This CDR3 is built from 16 residues. This CDR3 reads CASSGRLRSGANVLTF. CDR3 bases: TGTGCCAGCAGTGGCCGACTCCGCTCTGGGGCCAACGTCCTGACTTTC.

This clonotype was seen at least ten times. The rearrangement uses TRBV5-1 and TRBJ2-1; 10 bases map to TRBD2. Per the germline V gene, CDR1 is SGHRS and CDR2 is YFSETQ. V was pared by 7 bases and J by 8 bases, with 12 bases of the junction left unmatched. This CDR3 has 15 residues. CDR3 sequence reads: CASRGYSGGLYEQFF. The CDR3 nucleotides read TGCGCCAGCCGCGGGTATAGCGGGGGGCTCTATGAGCAGTTCTTC.

This chain joins TRBV20-1 and TRBJ2-3; 11 bases are a match to TRBD2. Looked up from germline, CDR1 is DFQATT and CDR2 is SNEGSKA (reference sequence). The CDR3 has 16 residues. After removal of 1 base from V and 3 bases from J, the junction contained 6 bases not matched to a gene. This CDR3 reads CSARVSGGAGTDTQYF. The CDR3 DNA is TGCAGTGCTAGAGTTAGCGGGGGGGCCGGTACAGATACGCAGTATTTT.